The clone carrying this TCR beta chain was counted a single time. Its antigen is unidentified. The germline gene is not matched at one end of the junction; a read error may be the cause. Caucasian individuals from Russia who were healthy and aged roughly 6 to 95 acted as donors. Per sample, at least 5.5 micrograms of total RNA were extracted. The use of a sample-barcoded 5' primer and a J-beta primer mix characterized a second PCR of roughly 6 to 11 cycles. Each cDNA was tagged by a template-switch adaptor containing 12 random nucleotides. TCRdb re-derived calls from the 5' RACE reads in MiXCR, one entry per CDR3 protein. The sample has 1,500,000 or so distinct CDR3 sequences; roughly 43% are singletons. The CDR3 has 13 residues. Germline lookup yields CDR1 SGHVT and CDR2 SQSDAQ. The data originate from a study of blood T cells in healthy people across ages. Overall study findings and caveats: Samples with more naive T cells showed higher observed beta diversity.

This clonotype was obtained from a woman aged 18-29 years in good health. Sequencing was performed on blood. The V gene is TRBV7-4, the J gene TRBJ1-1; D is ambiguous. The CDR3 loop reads CASSWRARTEAFF. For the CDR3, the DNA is TGTGCCAGTAGCTGGAGAGCTCGCACTGAAGCTTTCTTT.